This TCR beta chain was sequenced during a study of T cell changes during pregnancy in multiple sclerosis. Germline V lookup: CDR1 MNHNS, CDR2 SASEGT. The CDR3 consists of 16 residues. V trimming: 4 bases; J trimming: 4 bases; junction bases outside the gene matches: 7. In this sample, this clone turned up once. Generated by immunoSEQ multiplex PCR, the TCRdb table keeps only in-frame clones and is missing some. Counted here are about 51,000 clones, 93% occurring once; the ten biggest clones make up around 1.9%. The receptor was derived from a female donor with multiple sclerosis, enrolled in a pregnancy study. The input for sequencing was peripheral blood, taken in the second trimester of pregnancy. J is TRBJ1-4 and V is TRBV6-1; the match to TRBD1 covers 9 bases. Written as DNA, the CDR3 is TGTGCCAGCAGTGGGAGGCGGACAGGGGTTAATGAAAAACTGTTTTTT. Protein sequence: CASSGRRTGVNEKLFF.